Shown below are 12 T cell receptor beta chains from a single sample sequenced in a study of T cell repertoires in cytomegalovirus infection. No antigen is known for these receptors. Using its own MiXCR run on the reads, TCRdb lists one record per CDR3 protein. The table shows roughly 920,000 distinct CDR3 sequences, with less than 40% occurring only once. The sequenced sample was cultured CD8+ T cells from PBMCs, obtained from culture after CMV antigen stimulation. The receptors stem from a human donor in good health (CMV status not recorded). Some clones in this sample may be carry-over from other donors' samples.

The rearrangement uses TRBV24-1 and TRBJ2-3; 14 bases align to TRBD2. The CDR3 sequence is 19 residues long. V dropped 3 bases and J dropped 4; count of bases not matched to a gene: 11. CDR1 KGHDR and CDR2 SFDVKD come from the germline V gene. CDR3 amino acids: CATSDPKLPGLAGADTQYF. The CDR3 DNA is TGTGCCACCAGTGATCCTAAACTCCCGGGACTAGCGGGGGCAGATACGCAGTATTTT.

The V gene is TRBV5-4, the J gene TRBJ2-3, with 12 bases lining up with TRBD2. The V segment lost 4 bases and the J segment 4 bases; nucleotides outside the gene matches: 4. Germline assignment: CDR1 SGHNT and CDR2 YYREEE (reference sequence). The length of the CDR3 is 15 residues. CDR3 coding DNA: TGTGCCAGCAGCGAGACTAGCGGGGGTGCAGATACGCAGTATTTT. This encodes CASSETSGGADTQYF.

This clonotype was detected a few times. The chain links TRBV12-5 to TRBJ2-7; 9 nucleotides line up with TRBD2. The germline CDR1 and CDR2 sequences are LGHNT and FRNRAP. V shed 0 bases and J 2 bases; nucleotides not matched to a gene: 5. This CDR3 contains 16 residues. The CDR3 reads CASGLVLSGGTYEQYF. CDR3 bases: TGTGCTAGTGGTTTGGTACTGAGCGGGGGGACCTACGAGCAGTACTTC.

This clonotype has only one observation. A single base separates this from a much larger clone, so it may be a read error. The V and J genes are TRBV7-2 and TRBJ1-5, with D unclear. The germline gives CDR1 SGHTA, CDR2 FQGNSA. The CDR3 has 17 residues. The CDR3 protein is CVSSPFRYGPGNQPQHF. CDR3 DNA: TGTGTCAGCAGCCCCTTTAGGTACGGGCCGGGCAATCAGCCCCAGCATTTT.

V and J are TRBV6-4 and TRBJ1-2, with TRBD1 matching 8 bases. V dropped 3 bases and J dropped 8; count of bases not matched to a gene: 8. This CDR3 has 14 amino acids. CDR1 is MRHNA and CDR2 is SNTAGT in the germline V gene. The CDR3 bases are TGTGCCAGCAGTGATCCGGACAGGGCTAGCGGCTACACCTTC. This sequence encodes CASSDPDRASGYTF.

Comment on this clonotype: One end of the junction fails to match germline, which may point to a read error. This sequence joins TRBV12-3 or TRBV12-4 and TRBJ2-7, with D possibly TRBD1 on 5 matching bases. The CDR3 sequence is 11 residues long. CDR3 coding DNA: TGTGCCAGCAGTTTGGGGCAGGCACGGCTCTTC. Translation: CASSLGQARLF.

This sequence joins TRBV7-9 and TRBJ2-2; D might be TRBD1 (5 bases). The germline V gene encodes CDR1 SEHNR and CDR2 FQNEAQ (reference sequence). Trimming shortened V by 6 bases and J by 5 bases, and 16 bases separated the two germline ends. The CDR3 has 15 residues. CDR3 loop: CASRDEIGVTGELFF. For the CDR3, the DNA is TGTGCCAGCAGAGATGAGATAGGGGTGACCGGGGAGCTGTTTTTT.

This chain uses TRBV29-1 with TRBJ2-1; 8 bases fit TRBD1. The CDR3 loop spans 14 amino acids. The V segment lost 7 bases and the J segment 1 base; nucleotides outside the gene matches: 6. The V gene's germline CDR1 is SQVTM and CDR2 ANQGSEA. This CDR3 is CSAKTGASYNEQFF. CDR3 bases: TGCAGCGCGAAGACAGGGGCTTCCTACAATGAGCAGTTCTTC.

This clonotype was counted many times. The chain links TRBV7-2 to TRBJ2-1; maybe TRBD1 (5 bases). V was clipped by 3 bases and J by 0 bases, with 9 bases between them. Per germline, CDR1 SGHTA and CDR2 FQGNSA. This CDR3 has 15 residues. This CDR3 reads CASSLTDSSYNEQFF. The DNA for the CDR3 is TGTGCCAGCAGCTTGACAGATAGCTCCTACAATGAGCAGTTCTTC.

The V call is TRBV4-3, the J call TRBJ2-4, with a possible D match to TRBD2 (5 bases). CDR3 length: 17 amino acids. Germline CDR1 and CDR2: LGHNA and YSLEER. V was cut by 2 bases and J by 3 bases, with 17 bases left in between. The CDR3 nucleotides are TGCGCCAGCAGCCAAAACCCCCTGGGAAGCGGCAAAAACATTCAGTACTTC. Encoded protein: CASSQNPLGSGKNIQYF.

DNA of the CDR3: TGCGCCAGCCGAAAGGCAGACATTCGGAATGAAAAACTGTTTTTT. It specifies CASRKADIRNEKLFF. The rearrangement uses TRBV4-1 and TRBJ1-4; D unclear. The germline V and J ends were trimmed by 8 bases and 5 bases, with 18 bases remaining between them. Germline values: CDR1 MGHRA, CDR2 YSYEKL. This CDR3 has 15 residues.

This rearrangement joins TRBV7-9 to TRBJ1-2; maybe TRBD1 (6 bases). The ends were cut back, 7 bases at V and 4 bases at J, with 13 bases in the middle. CDR3 length equals 13 residues. In germline, CDR1 is SEHNR, CDR2 FQNEAQ (reference sequence). This CDR3 is CASTSSRGYGYTF. CDR3 coding DNA: TGTGCCAGCACCTCCTCCAGGGGCTATGGCTACACCTTC.